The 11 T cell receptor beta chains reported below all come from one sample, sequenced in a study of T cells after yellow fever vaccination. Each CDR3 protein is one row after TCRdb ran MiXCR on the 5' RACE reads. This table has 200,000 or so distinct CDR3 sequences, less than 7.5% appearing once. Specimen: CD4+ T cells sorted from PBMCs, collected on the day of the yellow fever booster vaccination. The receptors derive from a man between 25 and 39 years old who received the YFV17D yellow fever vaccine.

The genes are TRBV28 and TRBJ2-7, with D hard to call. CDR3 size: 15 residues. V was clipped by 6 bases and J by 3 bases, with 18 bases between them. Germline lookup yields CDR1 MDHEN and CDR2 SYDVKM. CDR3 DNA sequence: TGTGCCAGCAGATTAGGGATAACTTCGATCTACGAGCAGTACTTC. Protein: CASRLGITSIYEQYF.

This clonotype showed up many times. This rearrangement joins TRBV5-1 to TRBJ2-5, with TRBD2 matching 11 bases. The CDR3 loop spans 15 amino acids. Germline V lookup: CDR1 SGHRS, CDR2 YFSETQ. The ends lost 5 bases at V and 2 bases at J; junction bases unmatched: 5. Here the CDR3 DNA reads TGCGCCAGCAGACAGGGGACTAGCGGACAAGAGACCCAGTACTTC. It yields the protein CASRQGTSGQETQYF.

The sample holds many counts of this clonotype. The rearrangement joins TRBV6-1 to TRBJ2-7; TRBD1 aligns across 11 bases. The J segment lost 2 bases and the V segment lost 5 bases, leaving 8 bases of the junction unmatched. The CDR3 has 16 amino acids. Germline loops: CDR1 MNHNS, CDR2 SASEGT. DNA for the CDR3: TGTGCCAGCAGTCCATCCACGGGACAGGGGGCCTACGAGCAGTACTTC. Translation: CASSPSTGQGAYEQYF.

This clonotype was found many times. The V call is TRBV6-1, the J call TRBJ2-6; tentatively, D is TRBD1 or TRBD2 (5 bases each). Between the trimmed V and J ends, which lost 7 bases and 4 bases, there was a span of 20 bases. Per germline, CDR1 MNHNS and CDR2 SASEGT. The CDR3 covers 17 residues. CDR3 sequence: CASKLLGRTLGANVLTF. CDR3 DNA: TGTGCCAGCAAGCTCCTGGGACGGACCCTCGGGGCCAACGTCCTGACTTTC.

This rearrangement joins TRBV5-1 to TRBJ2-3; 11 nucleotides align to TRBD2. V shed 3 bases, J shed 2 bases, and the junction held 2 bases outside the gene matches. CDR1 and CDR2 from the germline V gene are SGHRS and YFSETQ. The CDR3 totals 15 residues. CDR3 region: CASSSGLADTDTQYF. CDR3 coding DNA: TGCGCCAGCAGCTCGGGACTAGCGGACACAGATACGCAGTATTTT.

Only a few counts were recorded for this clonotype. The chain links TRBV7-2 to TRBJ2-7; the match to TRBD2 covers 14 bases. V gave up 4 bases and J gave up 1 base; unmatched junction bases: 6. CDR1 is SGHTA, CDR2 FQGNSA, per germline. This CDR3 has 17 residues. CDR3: CASSWGLAGVISYEQYF. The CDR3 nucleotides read TGTGCCAGCAGCTGGGGACTAGCGGGAGTTATTTCCTACGAGCAGTACTTC.

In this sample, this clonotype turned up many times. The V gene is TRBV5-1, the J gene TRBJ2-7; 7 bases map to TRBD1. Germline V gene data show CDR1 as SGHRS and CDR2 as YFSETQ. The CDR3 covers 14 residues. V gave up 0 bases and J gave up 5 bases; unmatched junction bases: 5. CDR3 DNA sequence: TGCGCCAGCAGCTTGGGACAGGGTATCGACGAGCAGTACTTC. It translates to CASSLGQGIDEQYF. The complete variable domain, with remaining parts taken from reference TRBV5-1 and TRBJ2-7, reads KAGVTQTPRYLIKTRGQQVTLSCSPISGHRSVSWYQQTPGQGLQFLFEYFSETQRNKGNFPGRFSGRQFSNSRSEMNVSTLELGDSALYLCASSLGQGIDEQYFGPGTRLTVT.

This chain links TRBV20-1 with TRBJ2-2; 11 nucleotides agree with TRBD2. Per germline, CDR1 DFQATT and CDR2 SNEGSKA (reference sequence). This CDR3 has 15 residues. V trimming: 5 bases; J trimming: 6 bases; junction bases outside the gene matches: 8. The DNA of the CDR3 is TGCAGTGCTCGCCGACTAGCGGGGAGAGCCGGGGAGCTGTTTTTT. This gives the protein CSARRLAGRAGELFF.

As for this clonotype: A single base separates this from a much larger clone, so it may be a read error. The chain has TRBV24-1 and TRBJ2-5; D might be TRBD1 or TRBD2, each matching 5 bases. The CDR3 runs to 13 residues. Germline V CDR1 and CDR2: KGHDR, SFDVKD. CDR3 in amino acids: CATGDGVEKTQNF. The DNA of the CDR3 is TGTGCCACCGGGGACGGCGTTGAGAAGACCCAGAACTTC.

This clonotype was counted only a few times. CDR3 DNA: TGTGCCAGCAGGCCGCCGGGACAGAGCACAGATACGCAGTATTTT. The encoded protein is CASRPPGQSTDTQYF. The genes are TRBV7-9 and TRBJ2-3; TRBD1 agrees at 7 bases. This CDR3 region has 15 residues. Trimming cost V 6 bases and J 0 bases; bases outside gene matches: 6. Germline assignment: CDR1 SEHNR and CDR2 FQNEAQ (reference sequence).

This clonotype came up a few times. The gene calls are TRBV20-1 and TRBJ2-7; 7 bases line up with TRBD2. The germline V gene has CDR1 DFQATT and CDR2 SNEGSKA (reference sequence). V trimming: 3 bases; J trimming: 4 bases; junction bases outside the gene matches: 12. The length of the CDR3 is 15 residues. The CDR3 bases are TGCAGTGCTAGGGGGGGGACCTCATATCCTTACGAGCAGTACTTC. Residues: CSARGGTSYPYEQYF.